The 20 T cell receptor beta chains in this list originate from one sample, sequenced in a study of blood T cell repertoires in COVID-19. Sequenced by immunoSEQ multiplex PCR; TCRdb stores in-frame clones only, minus some. The sample has 160,000 or so clones; roughly 86% are singletons. Sequencing was performed on peripheral blood. These TCRs come from a woman aged 45-60 years with acute or convalescent COVID-19.

V is TRBV3-1 (or the pseudogene TRBV3-2) and J is TRBJ1-1, with 7 bases lining up with TRBD1. Germline CDR1 reads LGHDT; CDR2 reads YNNKEL (reference sequence). This CDR3 has 13 amino acids. The V and J ends lost 5 bases and 5 bases, in that order; junction bases with no gene match: 5. The CDR3 is CASSNRGETEAFF. The CDR3 nucleotides are TGTGCCAGCAGCAACAGGGGTGAGACTGAAGCTTTCTTT.

This rearrangement joins TRBV21-1 to TRBJ2-1; the table's D call, TRBD2, has no DNA check behind it. TRBV21-1 is a pseudogene locus. The CDR3 runs 19 residues. The CDR3 sequence: CASSMNPTGDVIQVNEQFF. As DNA, the CDR3 is TGTGCCAGCAGCATGAATCCCACGGGGGACGTTATACAGGTCAATGAGCAGTTCTTC.

The chain employs TRBV5-4 and TRBJ2-1, with 7 nucleotides matching TRBD2. CDR3 length: 15 residues. Germline V gene sequence: CDR1 SGHNT, CDR2 YYREEE (reference sequence). V was pared by 4 bases and J by 9 bases, with 13 bases of the junction left unmatched. CDR3 sequence (DNA): TGTGCCAGCAGCCCCCCGAGACTAGCAGGCGGTGAGCAGTTCTTC. It translates to CASSPPRLAGGEQFF.

J is TRBJ2-1 and V is TRBV4-3, with a weak D call TRBD2 (6 bases). This CDR3 comprises 18 residues. The germline CDR1 and CDR2 sequences are LGHNA and YSLEER. V was clipped by 0 bases and J by 3 bases, with 18 bases between them. CDR3 bases: TGCGCCAGCAGCCAAGATCTTGGGGCGGGACCTGTCTACAATGAGCAGTTCTTC. It codes for CASSQDLGAGPVYNEQFF.

The J gene is TRBJ2-5, the V gene TRBV19; TRBD1 is a possible D gene (5 bases). The J call may be wrong; the DNA end is better matched by TRBJ2-7. Germline CDR1 is LNHDA and CDR2 is SQIVND (reference sequence). The CDR3 consists of 14 residues. Here the CDR3 DNA reads TGTGCCAGTAGTAGACAGACGACCTCCTACGAGCAGTACTTC. Amino acid sequence: CASSRQTTSYEQYF.

The chain recombines TRBV7-2 with TRBJ2-1; 7 bases agree with TRBD2. There are 13 residues in the CDR3. Trimming took 4 bases from V and 10 from J; bases not matched to a gene: 7. Germline V gene sequence: CDR1 SGHTA, CDR2 FQGNSA. The CDR3 sequence: CASSSHGTTEQFF. CDR3 DNA: TGTGCCAGCAGCTCGCACGGGACTACCGAGCAGTTCTTC. Supplemented by reference TRBV7-2 and TRBJ2-1, the full variable domain reads GAGVSQSPSNKVTEKGKDVELRCDPISGHTALYWYRQSLGQGLEFLIYFQGNSAPDKSGLPSDRFSAERTGGSVSTLTIQRTQQEDSAVYLCASSSHGTTEQFFGPGTRLTVL.

V gene TRBV5-4 combines with J gene TRBJ2-7, with 9 bases identical to TRBD1. The CDR3 spans 12 residues. The V gene's germline CDR1 is SGHNT and CDR2 YYREEE (reference sequence). With 3 bases clipped from V and 11 bases from J, the junction kept 6 bases outside the gene matches. CDR3 bases: TGTGCCAGCAGCTCCGGGACAGGGTTAAAGTACTTC. As protein: CASSSGTGLKYF.

This chain joins TRBV29-1 and TRBJ1-1; D is possibly TRBD1 (6 bases). The CDR3 is 12 amino acids. Trimming took 7 bases from V and 4 from J, leaving 13 bases between them. Per the germline V gene, CDR1 is SQVTM and CDR2 is ANQGSEA. The CDR3 nucleotides read TGCAGCGGCTCCACAGGGTTCACTGAAGCTTTCTTT. As protein: CSGSTGFTEAFF.

The CDR3 sequence is CASSPTDRPHNEQFF. The CDR3 DNA sequence: TGCGCCAGCAGCCCAACGGACAGGCCCCACAATGAGCAGTTCTTC. The chain carries TRBV5-1 and TRBJ2-1; 7 positions match TRBD1. Trimming cost V 4 bases and J 5 bases; bases outside gene matches: 9. The CDR3 length is 15 residues. Germline V gives CDR1 SGHRS, CDR2 YFSETQ.

This chain links TRBV3-1 (or the pseudogene TRBV3-2) with TRBJ2-5; no definite D call. This CDR3 has 15 residues. The V and J ends lost 1 base and 2 bases respectively, with 11 bases between them. Germline V gene sequence: CDR1 LGHDT, CDR2 YNNKEL (reference sequence). The CDR3 region has the DNA TGTGCCAGCAGCCAAGTGTCGGGTCTTCAAGAGACCCAGTACTTC. The encoded protein is CASSQVSGLQETQYF.

The rearrangement links TRBV3-1 (or the pseudogene TRBV3-2) to TRBJ1-2; D not certain. The CDR3 extends over 13 amino acids. CDR1 is LGHDT, CDR2 YNNKEL, per germline (reference sequence). With 1 base removed from V and 2 bases from J, the gap between germline ends came to 5 bases. This chain's CDR3 is CASSQAVNYGYTF. CDR3 in DNA: TGTGCCAGCAGCCAAGCGGTAAACTATGGCTACACCTTC.

The V call is TRBV6-2 or TRBV6-3, the J call TRBJ1-5, with D perhaps TRBD1 (5 bases). The V end lost 3 bases, the J end lost 7 bases, and 13 bases lay between the germline ends. Germline assignment: CDR1 MNHEY and CDR2 SVGEGT. The CDR3 has 14 amino acids. The CDR3 coding sequence is TGTGCCAGCAGTTATCCCGCAGGGATGCAGCCCCAGCATTTT. This sequence encodes CASSYPAGMQPQHF.

The chain links TRBV4-1 to TRBJ1-6, with 9 bases lining up with TRBD1. The V and J ends lost 3 bases and 10 bases, in that order; junction bases with no gene match: 10. Looked up from germline, CDR1 is MGHRA and CDR2 is YSYEKL. This CDR3 comprises 16 residues. Here the CDR3 reads CASSQDDGTGRSPLHF. For the CDR3, the DNA is TGCGCCAGCAGCCAGGATGACGGGACAGGGCGATCACCCCTCCACTTT.

This rearrangement joins TRBV7-9 to TRBJ1-1; the D is unclear. The V gene's germline CDR1 is SEHNR and CDR2 FQNEAQ (reference sequence). V was cut by 1 base and J by 0 bases, with 9 bases left in between. The CDR3 covers 15 residues. As DNA, the CDR3 is TGTGCCAGCAGCTTAGTTAGAACCCTGAACACTGAAGCTTTCTTT. Translated, it gives CASSLVRTLNTEAFF.

The chain couples TRBV18 to TRBJ1-1; 12 bases are a match to TRBD1. The CDR3 is 17 residues long. Per germline, CDR1 KGHSH and CDR2 LQKENI. V lost 0 bases to trimming and J lost 4 bases; unmatched junction nucleotides: 6. The CDR3 DNA sequence: TGTGCCAGCTCACCACCGGGACAGGGGGCGTTGAGCACTGAAGCTTTCTTT. This codes for CASSPPGQGALSTEAFF.

The CDR3 bases are TGCGCCAGCAGAGAGCGGCCCTACGAGCAGTACTTC. This encodes CASRERPYEQYF. The V call is TRBV5-1, the J call TRBJ2-7; a possible D gene is TRBD2 (5 bases). CDR3 size: 12 residues. V lost 5 bases and J 2 bases, leaving 8 bases between the germline ends. The germline gives CDR1 SGHRS, CDR2 YFSETQ.

The CDR3 spells CATQVSSNQPQHF. The CDR3 DNA sequence: TGTGCCACCCAAGTTAGTAGCAATCAGCCCCAGCATTTT. This chain joins TRBV10-3 and TRBJ1-5, with D hard to call. Trimming cost V 10 bases and J 0 bases, with 10 bases left between them. The germline V gene has CDR1 ENHRY and CDR2 SYGVKD. This CDR3 is 13 amino acids long.

The V and J genes are TRBV11-3 and TRBJ1-6; a possible D gene is TRBD1 (6 bases). The germline V gene has CDR1 SGHNT and CDR2 YENEEA. V shed 9 bases and J shed 8 bases, with 23 bases lying between them. CDR3 length equals 16 residues. For the CDR3, the DNA is TGTGCCAGTAAGCTTAGGGTCCAGGGGAGTGATTCACCCCTCCACTTT. It specifies CASKLRVQGSDSPLHF.

This sequence joins TRBV19 and TRBJ1-5; TRBD1 aligns across 7 bases. Germline CDR1 and CDR2: LNHDA and SQIVND (reference sequence). The CDR3 consists of 15 residues. J was trimmed by 2 bases and V by 0 bases; bases with no gene match: 1. Here the CDR3 reads CASSIEGTGNQPQHF. CDR3 in DNA: TGTGCCAGTAGTATAGAAGGGACAGGCAATCAGCCCCAGCATTTT.

Only a few counts were recorded for this clone. The chain uses TRBV5-1 and TRBJ2-2, with 7 positions matching TRBD2. CDR1 is SGHRS, CDR2 YFSETQ, per germline. V trimming: 1 base; J trimming: 3 bases; junction bases outside the gene matches: 6. CDR3 length equals 16 residues. The CDR3 protein is CASSLYGRGDTGELFF. The CDR3 region has the DNA TGCGCCAGCAGCTTGTATGGGAGGGGTGACACCGGGGAGCTGTTTTTT.